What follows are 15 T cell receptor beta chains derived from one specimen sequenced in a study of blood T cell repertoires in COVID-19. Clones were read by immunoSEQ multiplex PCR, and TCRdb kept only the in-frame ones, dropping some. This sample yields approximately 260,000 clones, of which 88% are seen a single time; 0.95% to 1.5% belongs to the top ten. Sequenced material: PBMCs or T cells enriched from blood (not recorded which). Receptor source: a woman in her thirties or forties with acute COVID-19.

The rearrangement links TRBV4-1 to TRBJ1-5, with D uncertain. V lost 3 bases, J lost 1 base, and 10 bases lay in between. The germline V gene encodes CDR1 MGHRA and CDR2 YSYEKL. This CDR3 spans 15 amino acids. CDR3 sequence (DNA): TGCGCCAGCAGCCAGTTCAGGTCCAGCAATCAGCCCCAGCATTTT. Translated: CASSQFRSSNQPQHF.

CDR3 sequence reads: CASSFPTGTMNTEAFF. DNA for the CDR3: TGTGCCAGCAGCTTCCCGACAGGTACTATGAACACTGAAGCTTTCTTT. The genes are TRBV11-2 and TRBJ1-1; D perhaps matches TRBD1 (6 bases). V was shortened by 3 bases and J by 0 bases, with 14 bases between the two germline ends. This CDR3 is built from 16 residues. Germline loops: CDR1 SGHAT, CDR2 FQNNGV. The full variable domain, with the rest looked up from reference TRBV11-2 and TRBJ1-1, is EAGVAQSPRYKIIEKRQSVAFWCNPISGHATLYWYQQILGQGPKLLIQFQNNGVVDDSQLPKDRFSAERLKGVDSTLKIQPAKLEDSAVYLCASSFPTGTMNTEAFFGQGTRLTVV.

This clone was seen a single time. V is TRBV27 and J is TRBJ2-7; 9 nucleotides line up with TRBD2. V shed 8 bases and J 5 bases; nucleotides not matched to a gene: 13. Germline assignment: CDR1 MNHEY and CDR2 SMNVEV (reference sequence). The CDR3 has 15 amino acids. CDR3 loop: CASGRRIAGADEQYF. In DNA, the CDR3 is TGTGCCAGCGGCCGCCGGATAGCGGGAGCCGACGAGCAGTACTTC.

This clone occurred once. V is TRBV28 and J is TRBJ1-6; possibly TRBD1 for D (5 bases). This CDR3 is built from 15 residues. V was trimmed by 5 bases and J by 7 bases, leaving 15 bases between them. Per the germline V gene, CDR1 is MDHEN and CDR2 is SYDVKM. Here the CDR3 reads CASSAPGGRNSPLHF. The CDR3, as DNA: TGTGCCAGCAGTGCCCCGGGGGGTAGGAATTCACCCCTCCACTTT.

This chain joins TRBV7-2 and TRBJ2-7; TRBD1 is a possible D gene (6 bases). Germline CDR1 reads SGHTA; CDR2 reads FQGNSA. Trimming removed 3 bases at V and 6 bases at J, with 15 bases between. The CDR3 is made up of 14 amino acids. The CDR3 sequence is CASSFTGTVPEQYF. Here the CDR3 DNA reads TGTGCCAGCAGCTTCACAGGGACGGTGCCCGAGCAGTACTTC.

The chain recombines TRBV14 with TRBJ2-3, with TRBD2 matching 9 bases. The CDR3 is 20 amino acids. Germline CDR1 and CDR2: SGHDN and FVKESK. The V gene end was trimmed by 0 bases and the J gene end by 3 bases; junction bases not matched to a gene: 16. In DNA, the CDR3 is TGTGCCAGCAGCCAAGATAGCCCGTTCCGAGCGGGAGGAAATACAGATACGCAGTATTTT. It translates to CASSQDSPFRAGGNTDTQYF.

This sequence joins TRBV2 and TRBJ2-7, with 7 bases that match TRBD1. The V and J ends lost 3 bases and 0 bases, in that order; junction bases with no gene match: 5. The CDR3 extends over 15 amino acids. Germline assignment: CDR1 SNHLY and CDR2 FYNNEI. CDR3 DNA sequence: TGTGCCAGCAGTGAGGGGACAGTTTACTCCTACGAGCAGTACGTC. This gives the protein CASSEGTVYSYEQYV.

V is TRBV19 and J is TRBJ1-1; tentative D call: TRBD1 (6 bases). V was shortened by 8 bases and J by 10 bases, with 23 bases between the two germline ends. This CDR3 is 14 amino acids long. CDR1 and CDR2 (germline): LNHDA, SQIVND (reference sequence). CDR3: CASSSDRTLWLAFF. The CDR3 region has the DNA TGTGCCAGTTCATCGGACAGAACGCTGTGGTTAGCTTTCTTT.

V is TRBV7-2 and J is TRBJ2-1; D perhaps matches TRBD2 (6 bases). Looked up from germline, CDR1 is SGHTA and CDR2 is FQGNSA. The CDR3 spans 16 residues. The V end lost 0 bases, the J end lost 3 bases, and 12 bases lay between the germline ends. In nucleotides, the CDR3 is TGTGCCAGCAGCTTAGCATCCACTAGCCTCTACAATGAGCAGTTCTTC. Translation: CASSLASTSLYNEQFF. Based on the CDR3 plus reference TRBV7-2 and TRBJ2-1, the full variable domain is GAGVSQSPSNKVTEKGKDVELRCDPISGHTALYWYRQSLGQGLEFLIYFQGNSAPDKSGLPSDRFSAERTGGSVSTLTIQRTQQEDSAVYLCASSLASTSLYNEQFFGPGTRLTVL.

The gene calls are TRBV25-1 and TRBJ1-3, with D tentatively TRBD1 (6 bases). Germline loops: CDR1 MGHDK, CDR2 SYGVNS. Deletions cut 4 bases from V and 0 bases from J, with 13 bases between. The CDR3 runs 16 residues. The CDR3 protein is CASSGRYRDSGNTIYF. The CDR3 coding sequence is TGTGCCAGCAGTGGCCGATACAGGGACTCTGGAAACACCATATATTTT.

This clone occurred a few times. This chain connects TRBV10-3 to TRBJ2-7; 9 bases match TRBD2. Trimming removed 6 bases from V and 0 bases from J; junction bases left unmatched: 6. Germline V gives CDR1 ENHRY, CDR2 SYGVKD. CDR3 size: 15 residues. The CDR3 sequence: CAISPGLAISYEQYV. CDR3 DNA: TGTGCCATCAGCCCGGGACTAGCTATCTCCTACGAGCAGTACGTC.

The CDR3 DNA is TGTGCCAGCAGTGACGAGGGGGACAGGGGCGAAAAACTGTTTTTT. Translated: CASSDEGDRGEKLFF. The gene calls are TRBV27 and TRBJ1-4, with 10 bases lining up with TRBD1. Germline values: CDR1 MNHEY, CDR2 SMNVEV (reference sequence). This CDR3 spans 15 amino acids. The V gene end was trimmed by 5 bases and the J gene end by 8 bases; junction bases not matched to a gene: 8.

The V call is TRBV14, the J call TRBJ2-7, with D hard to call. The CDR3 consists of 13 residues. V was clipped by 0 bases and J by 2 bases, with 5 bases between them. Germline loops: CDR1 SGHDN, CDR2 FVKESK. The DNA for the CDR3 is TGTGCCAGCAGCCAAGATTTAGCCTACGAGCAGTACTTC. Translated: CASSQDLAYEQYF. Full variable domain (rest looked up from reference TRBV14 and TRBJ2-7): EAGVTQFPSHSVIEKGQTVTLRCDPISGHDNLYWYRRVMGKEIKFLLHFVKESKQDESGMPNNRFLAERTGGTYSTLKVQPAELEDSGVYFCASSQDLAYEQYFGPGTRLTVT.

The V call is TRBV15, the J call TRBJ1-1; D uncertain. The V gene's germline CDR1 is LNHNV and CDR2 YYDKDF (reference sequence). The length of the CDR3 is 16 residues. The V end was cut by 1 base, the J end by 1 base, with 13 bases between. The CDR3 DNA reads TGTGCCACCAGCAGAGGGGTAGGAGGAACGAACACTGAAGCTTTCTTT. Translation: CATSRGVGGTNTEAFF. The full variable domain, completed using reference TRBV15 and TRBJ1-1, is DAMVIQNPRYQVTQFGKPVTLSCSQTLNHNVMYWYQQKSSQAPKLLFHYYDKDFNNEADTPDNFQSRRPNTSFCFLDIRSPGLGDTAMYLCATSRGVGGTNTEAFFGQGTRLTVV.

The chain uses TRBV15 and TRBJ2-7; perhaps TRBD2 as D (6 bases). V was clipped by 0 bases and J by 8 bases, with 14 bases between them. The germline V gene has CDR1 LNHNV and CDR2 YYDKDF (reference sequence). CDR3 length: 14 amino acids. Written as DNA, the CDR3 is TGTGCCACCAGCAGAGACCGACAGACTAGGAAGCAGTACGTC. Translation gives CATSRDRQTRKQYV.